These 24 T cell receptor beta chains share one sample of origin, sequenced in a study of early T cells in non-severe SARS-CoV-2 infection. TCRdb redid the calling of the 5' RACE reads with MiXCR, one entry per CDR3 protein. The sample consists of some 41,000 distinct CDR3 sequences, roughly 23% of them appearing once. The sequencing here drew on whole blood, taken at baseline. These receptors all stem from an adult who was a healthcare worker with PCR-confirmed SARS-CoV-2 infection or an uninfected control (not recorded which).

This clonotype has a handful of counts. The chain uses TRBV5-1 and TRBJ2-5; no reliable D call. Trimming removed 3 bases from V and 2 bases from J, with 8 bases in between. The CDR3 covers 13 residues. In germline, CDR1 is SGHRS, CDR2 YFSETQ. The CDR3 DNA is TGCGCCAGCAGCTCTATAAATCAAGAGACCCAGTACTTC. Translation: CASSSINQETQYF.

This chain's CDR3 is CASSQPLEGEKLFF. CDR3 coding DNA: TGCGCCAGCAGCCAACCCCTGGAGGGTGAAAAACTGTTTTTT. The rearrangement joins TRBV4-1 to TRBJ1-4; D unclear. The CDR3 covers 14 residues. Between the trimmed V and J ends, which lost 2 bases and 7 bases, there was a span of 11 bases. The germline gives CDR1 MGHRA, CDR2 YSYEKL.

This clonotype was counted a few times. This chain links TRBV2 with TRBJ1-6; D gene ambiguous. CDR3 size: 13 residues. The V gene's germline CDR1 is SNHLY and CDR2 FYNNEI. V lost 7 bases to trimming and J lost 9 bases, with 13 bases between them. CDR3 sequence: CASTGPLGSPLHF. As DNA, the CDR3 is TGTGCCAGCACTGGCCCTTTGGGTTCACCCCTCCACTTT. Complete variable domain (other parts from reference TRBV2 and TRBJ1-6): EPEVTQTPSHQVTQMGQEVILRCVPISNHLYFYWYRQILGQKVEFLVSFYNNEISEKSEIFDDQFSVERPDGSNFTLKIRSTKLEDSAMYFCASTGPLGSPLHFGNGTRLTVT.

At least ten counts were recorded for this clonotype. The V call is TRBV5-1, the J call TRBJ2-5; D is unclear. CDR1 and CDR2 (germline): SGHRS, YFSETQ. The CDR3 has 13 amino acids. V was cut by 0 bases and J by 9 bases, with 12 bases left in between. CDR3 sequence reads: CASSLEGYAPQYF. Here the CDR3 DNA reads TGCGCCAGCAGCTTGGAGGGCTACGCACCCCAGTACTTC.

This chain uses TRBV12-3 or TRBV12-4 with TRBJ2-2, with a possible D match to TRBD1 (5 bases). CDR3 length: 15 amino acids. V was shortened by 5 bases and J by 0 bases, with 10 bases between the two germline ends. CDR3 nucleotide sequence: TGTGCCAGCAGTACATCGGACACGAACACCGGGGAGCTGTTTTTT. Its protein is CASSTSDTNTGELFF.

The sample holds a few counts of this clonotype. The chain joins TRBV27 to TRBJ2-7; perhaps TRBD2 as D (6 bases). From germline, CDR1 is MNHEY and CDR2 SMNVEV (reference sequence). Trimming pared 2 bases from V and 3 bases from J, leaving 14 bases between. This CDR3 region has 15 residues. CDR3 in amino acids: CASSLKGQGGYEQYF. CDR3 nucleotides: TGTGCCAGCAGTTTAAAGGGTCAGGGAGGCTACGAGCAGTACTTC.

This clonotype was seen only a few times. This rearrangement joins TRBV6-5 to TRBJ2-3; 8 bases align to TRBD1. This CDR3 is built from 15 residues. The germline V gene has CDR1 MNHEY and CDR2 SVGAGI. The ends lost 7 bases at V and 1 base at J; junction bases unmatched: 7. The CDR3 here is CASTPPGQGTDTQYF. CDR3 nucleotide sequence: TGTGCCAGCACCCCGCCGGGACAGGGCACAGATACGCAGTATTTT.

In this sample, this clonotype turned up a few times. This chain connects TRBV7-9 to TRBJ2-7; TRBD2 might be the D (5 bases). The CDR3 runs 13 residues. V was clipped by 1 base and J by 7 bases, with 11 bases between them. Germline V gene sequence: CDR1 SEHNR, CDR2 FQNEAQ (reference sequence). The CDR3 bases are TGTGCCAGCAGCTTAGAAGTAGGGAGTGAGCAGTACTTC. This codes for CASSLEVGSEQYF.

This clonotype turned up a few times. The chain joins TRBV2 to TRBJ2-2, with D possibly being TRBD1 (5 bases). Germline values: CDR1 SNHLY, CDR2 FYNNEI. Trimming removed 4 bases from V and 7 bases from J, with 10 bases in between. This CDR3 is built from 13 residues. Here the CDR3 DNA reads TGTGCCAGCAGTGTCCAGGGTAACGGGGAGCTGTTTTTT. It codes for CASSVQGNGELFF.

Only a few counts were recorded for this clonotype. This chain connects TRBV7-2 to TRBJ1-2; D gene ambiguous. V lost 5 bases and J 0 bases, leaving 10 bases between the germline ends. Germline lookup yields CDR1 SGHTA and CDR2 FQGNSA. The CDR3 is 14 residues long. The CDR3 DNA is TGTGCCAGCAGCCTGGACGGAGCTAACTATGGCTACACCTTC. This gives the protein CASSLDGANYGYTF. The full variable domain, in which reference TRBV7-2 and TRBJ1-2 provide the parts outside the CDR3, is GAGVSQSPSNKVTEKGKDVELRCDPISGHTALYWYRQSLGQGLEFLIYFQGNSAPDKSGLPSDRFSAERTGGSVSTLTIQRTQQEDSAVYLCASSLDGANYGYTFGSGTRLTVV.

This clonotype was picked up a small number of times. The gene calls are TRBV6-5 and TRBJ2-4; D uncertain. V lost 7 bases to trimming and J lost 3 bases, with 19 bases between them. The germline V gene encodes CDR1 MNHEY and CDR2 SVGAGI. The CDR3 runs 16 residues. CDR3 bases: TGTGCCAGCAAAGACCCCCGGTTTGGAATCAAAAACATTCAGTACTTC. Its translation is CASKDPRFGIKNIQYF.

The chain combines TRBV4-1 with TRBJ1-2; D unclear. The CDR3 sequence is 17 residues long. V dropped 0 bases and J dropped 0 bases, with 14 bases sitting between them. Germline-derived CDR1 and CDR2 are MGHRA and YSYEKL. As DNA, the CDR3 is TGCGCCAGCAGCCAAGACCCTGGCCCGGCGCCTAACTATGGCTACACCTTC. This gives the protein CASSQDPGPAPNYGYTF.

CDR3 sequence reads: CASSLPGLPYEQYF. CDR3 coding DNA: TGTGCCAGCAGCTTACCGGGACTGCCCTACGAGCAGTACTTC. The chain employs TRBV7-9 and TRBJ2-7; D is possibly TRBD2 (6 bases). The length of the CDR3 is 14 residues. V was shortened by 2 bases and J by 2 bases, with 10 bases between the two germline ends. Per the germline V gene, CDR1 is SEHNR and CDR2 is FQNEAQ (reference sequence).

The gene calls are TRBV5-6 and TRBJ1-2; a possible D gene is TRBD1 (5 bases). Germline loops: CDR1 SGHDT, CDR2 YYEEEE. The CDR3 is 12 amino acids. Between the trimmed V and J ends, which lost 4 bases and 3 bases, there was a span of 7 bases. The chain's CDR3 is CASSGTDYGYTF. The CDR3 region has the DNA TGTGCCAGCAGCGGGACCGACTATGGCTACACCTTC.

The rearrangement links TRBV20-1 to TRBJ2-5; 7 nucleotides align to TRBD2. The germline V gene has CDR1 DFQATT and CDR2 SNEGSKA (reference sequence). Trimming cost V 5 bases and J 5 bases; bases outside gene matches: 5. The CDR3 extends over 12 amino acids. The CDR3 protein is CSAYPGGETQYF. The CDR3 nucleotides read TGCAGTGCTTATCCCGGGGGGGAGACCCAGTACTTC.

The CDR3 coding sequence is TGCAGTGCTTCGGTCCCTAGCTCGAACACCGGGGAGCTGTTTTTT. Its protein product is CSASVPSSNTGELFF. This chain uses TRBV20-1 with TRBJ2-2; a weak D match, TRBD2 (5 bases). Germline assignment: CDR1 DFQATT and CDR2 SNEGSKA (reference sequence). The CDR3 is made up of 15 amino acids. V lost 5 bases and J 0 bases, leaving 13 bases between the germline ends.

This clonotype occurred many times. The chain uses TRBV7-8 and TRBJ2-1; D perhaps matches TRBD2 (6 bases). V was clipped by 5 bases and J by 2 bases, with 13 bases between them. Looked up from germline, CDR1 is SGHVS and CDR2 is FQNEAQ. This CDR3 has 15 residues. Here the CDR3 reads CASSLNSGPYNEQFF. The CDR3 bases are TGTGCCAGCAGCCTAAATAGCGGACCCTACAATGAGCAGTTCTTC.

V is TRBV18 and J is TRBJ2-2, with TRBD1 as a possible D gene (6 bases). The CDR3 runs to 16 residues. V lost 0 bases and J 1 base, leaving 9 bases between the germline ends. Germline values: CDR1 KGHSH, CDR2 LQKENI. The CDR3 region is CASSPPWTVNTGELFF. Written as DNA, the CDR3 is TGTGCCAGCTCACCACCGTGGACAGTGAACACCGGGGAGCTGTTTTTT.

CDR3 loop: CASSQGQNQPQHF. In DNA, the CDR3 is TGCGCCAGCAGCCAAGGACAAAATCAGCCCCAGCATTTT. The chain uses TRBV4-3 and TRBJ1-5; D not certain. Germline lookup yields CDR1 LGHNA and CDR2 YSLEER. The CDR3 runs 13 residues. V was shortened by 1 base and J by 4 bases, with 5 bases between the two germline ends.

This clonotype came up a few times. The genes are TRBV18 and TRBJ1-1; D uncertain. Between the trimmed V and J ends, which lost 5 bases and 3 bases, there was a span of 22 bases. Germline lookup yields CDR1 KGHSH and CDR2 LQKENI. The CDR3 is made up of 17 amino acids. CDR3 DNA sequence: TGTGCCAGCTCAGTACGGGCAGGCCTGGGCCTGGACACTGAAGCTTTCTTT. Translating it yields CASSVRAGLGLDTEAFF.

This clonotype appeared many times. The CDR3 DNA follows: TGCAGTGCGAGTTGGCAGGGGGGGGCAGGGCGTAATCAGCCCCAGCATTTT. Residues: CSASWQGGAGRNQPQHF. This sequence joins TRBV20-1 and TRBJ1-5, with 7 bases aligning to TRBD1. The CDR3 has 17 residues. CDR1 and CDR2 (germline): DFQATT, SNEGSKA (reference sequence). Germline trimming cut 6 bases from V and 4 bases from J; bases unmatched to any gene: 18.

The rearrangement links TRBV12-3 or TRBV12-4 to TRBJ2-5; the match to TRBD1 covers 8 bases. The CDR3 consists of 13 residues. V lost 5 bases and J lost 3; bases outside the gene matches: 2. The CDR3: CASSGTGKETQYF. The CDR3 nucleotides read TGTGCCAGCAGTGGGACAGGAAAAGAGACCCAGTACTTC.

This clonotype has more than one count but fewer than ten. The chain recombines TRBV20-1 with TRBJ1-2; D is unclear. Between the trimmed V and J ends, which lost 2 bases and 8 bases, there was a span of 21 bases. Germline lookup yields CDR1 DFQATT and CDR2 SNEGSKA (reference sequence). The CDR3 totals 15 residues. CDR3 nucleotide sequence: TGCAGTGCTAGATCTCCGGACGGAATCTATGGGGGCTACACCTTC. It translates to CSARSPDGIYGGYTF.

The genes are TRBV12-5 and TRBJ1-3; D is ambiguous. From germline, CDR1 is LGHNT and CDR2 FRNRAP. Trimming shortened V by 0 bases and J by 5 bases, and 8 bases separated the two germline ends. This CDR3 region has 14 residues. The CDR3 DNA follows: TGTGCTAGTGGTTTGGTACTACCCAGAAACACCATATATTTT. It codes for CASGLVLPRNTIYF.